This T cell receptor (beta chain) was sequenced in a study of blood T cell repertoires in COVID-19. Seattle patients were enrolled while actively infected and followed longitudinally. This table comes from immunoSEQ multiplex PCR, and its TCRdb copy is limited to in-frame clones, with some not included. Of roughly 100,000 clones in the sample, about 90% were seen once. This TCR derives from a human donor with COVID-19, enrolled during active disease. The donor label of this sample is uncertain. The specimen was peripheral blood.

The CDR3 DNA sequence: TGTGCCAGCAGCTCGGGACATATCATACAAGCTAACTATGGCTACACCTTC. Translating gives CASSSGHIIQANYGYTF. The chain uses TRBV5-5 and TRBJ1-2; TRBD1 is a possible D gene (6 bases). V was shortened by 3 bases and J by 0 bases, with 18 bases between the two germline ends. Germline CDR1 is SGHKS and CDR2 is YYEKEE (reference sequence). CDR3 length equals 17 residues.